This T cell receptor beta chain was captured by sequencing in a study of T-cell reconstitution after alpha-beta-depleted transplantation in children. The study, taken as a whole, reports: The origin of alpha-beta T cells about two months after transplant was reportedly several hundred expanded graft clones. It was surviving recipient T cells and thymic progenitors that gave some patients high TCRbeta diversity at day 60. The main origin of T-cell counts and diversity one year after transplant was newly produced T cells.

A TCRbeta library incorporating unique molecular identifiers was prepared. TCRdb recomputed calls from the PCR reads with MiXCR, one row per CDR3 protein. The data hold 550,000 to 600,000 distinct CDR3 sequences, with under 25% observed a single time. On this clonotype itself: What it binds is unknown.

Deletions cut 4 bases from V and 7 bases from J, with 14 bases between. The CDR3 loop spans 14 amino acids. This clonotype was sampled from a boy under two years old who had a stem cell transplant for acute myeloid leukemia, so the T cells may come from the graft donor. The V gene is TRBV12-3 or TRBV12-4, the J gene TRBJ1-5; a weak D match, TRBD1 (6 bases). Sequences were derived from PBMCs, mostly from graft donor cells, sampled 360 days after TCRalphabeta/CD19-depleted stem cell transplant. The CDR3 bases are TGTGCCAGCAGTTGGGGGGGCGCGGAACAGCCCCAGCATTTT. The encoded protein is CASSWGGAEQPQHF.